Listed below are T cell receptor beta chains from one sample, sequenced in a study of cytomegalovirus exposure and HLA in healthy donors. Measured with immunoSEQ multiplex PCR; TCRdb has only the in-frame clones, and not every one. In the table there are 140,000 to 150,000 clones, around 75% of which are singletons. What was sequenced was PBMCs. These receptor sequences come from a man aged 30 to 45 in good health and CMV-seronegative. Both conserved end residues are part of each CDR3. Fields, in order: J gene, clone size, D gene, V gene, CDR3 protein, CDR3 DNA. A D gene is named only where the DNA matches it firmly. Clone size, where shown, is once, few, many, or a class for clones that have expanded.

j_gene: TRBJ2-7
abundance: -
d_gene: TRBD2
v_gene: TRBV27
CDR3aa: CASSWTSGSREQYF
CDR3nt: TGTGCCAGCAGTTGGACTAGCGGGAGCCGCGAGCAGTACTTC

j_gene: TRBJ2-7
abundance: once
d_gene: TRBD1
v_gene: TRBV30
CDR3aa: CAWSRQGGSYEQYF
CDR3nt: TGTGCCTGGAGCCGACAGGGTGGCTCCTACGAGCAGTACTTC

j_gene: TRBJ2-7
abundance: once
d_gene: -
v_gene: TRBV6-6
CDR3aa: CASSYSDEQYF
CDR3nt: TGTGCCAGCAGTTATAGCGACGAGCAGTACTTC

j_gene: TRBJ1-3
abundance: -
d_gene: -
v_gene: TRBV28
CDR3aa: CASSTPRKAGNTIYF
CDR3nt: TGTGCCAGCAGTACCCCTAGGAAGGCTGGAAACACCATATATTTT

j_gene: TRBJ1-1
abundance: -
d_gene: TRBD1
v_gene: TRBV5-4
CDR3aa: CASSVPSGQGNTEAFF
CDR3nt: TGTGCCAGCAGCGTCCCCTCGGGACAGGGGAACACTGAAGCTTTCTTT

j_gene: TRBJ2-7
abundance: -
d_gene: -
v_gene: TRBV28
CDR3aa: CASSTPAYEQYF
CDR3nt: TGTGCCAGCAGTACACCAGCCTACGAGCAGTACTTC

j_gene: TRBJ1-2
abundance: -
d_gene: -
v_gene: TRBV6-5
CDR3aa: CASSITGYGYTF
CDR3nt: TGTGCCAGCAGTATAACAGGGTATGGCTACACCTTC

j_gene: TRBJ2-3
abundance: -
d_gene: -
v_gene: TRBV5-1
CDR3aa: CASSSATGLNTDTQYF
CDR3nt: TGCGCCAGCAGCTCGGCGACGGGACTTAACACAGATACGCAGTATTTT

j_gene: TRBJ2-4
abundance: once
d_gene: -
v_gene: TRBV2
CDR3aa: CASSTWSRVGKNIQYF
CDR3nt: TGTGCCAGCAGTACCTGGTCGAGGGTGGGCAAAAACATTCAGTACTTC

j_gene: TRBJ1-1
abundance: -
d_gene: -
v_gene: TRBV10-3
CDR3aa: CAISSTPAGTEAFF
CDR3nt: TGTGCCATCAGCTCGACCCCAGCGGGCACTGAAGCTTTCTTT

j_gene: TRBJ1-1
abundance: once
d_gene: -
v_gene: TRBV18
CDR3aa: CASSPRAGGEWNTEAFF
CDR3nt: TGTGCCAGCTCACCGCGGGCGGGGGGCGAATGGAACACTGAAGCTTTCTTT

j_gene: TRBJ2-5
abundance: -
d_gene: TRBD2
v_gene: TRBV5-1
CDR3aa: CASSLGFGGGKETQYF
CDR3nt: TGCGCCAGCAGCTTGGGGTTTGGCGGGGGGAAAGAGACCCAGTACTTC

j_gene: TRBJ2-3
abundance: -
d_gene: -
v_gene: TRBV4-2
CDR3aa: CASSLSVPSTDTQYF
CDR3nt: TGTGCCAGCAGCCTTAGCGTTCCTAGCACAGATACGCAGTATTTT

j_gene: TRBJ2-1
abundance: -
d_gene: TRBD2
v_gene: TRBV4-1
CDR3aa: CASRETSGIGWYEQFF
CDR3nt: TGCGCCAGCAGAGAGACTAGCGGGATAGGATGGTATGAGCAGTTCTTC

j_gene: TRBJ2-3
abundance: few
d_gene: TRBD2
v_gene: TRBV5-1
CDR3aa: CASSREEDTQYF
CDR3nt: TGCGCCAGCAGCCGGGAGGAAGATACGCAGTATTTT

j_gene: TRBJ2-7
abundance: few
d_gene: TRBD2
v_gene: TRBV6-1
CDR3aa: CASSKPGLAGDEQYF
CDR3nt: TGTGCCAGCAGCAAGCCAGGACTAGCGGGAGACGAGCAGTACTTC

j_gene: TRBJ2-7
abundance: -
d_gene: TRBD2
v_gene: TRBV27
CDR3aa: CASSLSGGEQYF
CDR3nt: TGTGCCAGCAGTTTAAGCGGGGGCGAGCAGTACTTC

j_gene: TRBJ2-7
abundance: -
d_gene: -
v_gene: TRBV6-1
CDR3aa: CASSDQATYEQYF
CDR3nt: TGTGCCAGCAGTGACCAGGCTACCTACGAGCAGTACTTC

j_gene: TRBJ2-7
abundance: -
d_gene: TRBD1
v_gene: TRBV7-2
CDR3aa: CASSFSRGPAYEQYF
CDR3nt: TGTGCCAGCAGCTTTTCCAGGGGGCCCGCCTACGAGCAGTACTTC

j_gene: TRBJ2-5
abundance: -
d_gene: -
v_gene: TRBV6-6
CDR3aa: CASGKDEEETQYF
CDR3nt: TGTGCCAGCGGAAAAGACGAGGAAGAGACCCAGTACTTC

j_gene: TRBJ2-3
abundance: -
d_gene: -
v_gene: TRBV21-1
CDR3aa: CASSTTSGRGKDTQYF
CDR3nt: TGTGCCAGCAGCACAACTAGCGGGAGGGGGAAAGATACGCAGTATTTT

j_gene: TRBJ2-3
abundance: -
d_gene: -
v_gene: TRBV7-6
CDR3aa: CASSLESAAYTDTQYF
CDR3nt: TGTGCCAGCAGCTTAGAGTCGGCGGCATACACAGATACGCAGTATTTT

j_gene: TRBJ2-7
abundance: -
d_gene: TRBD1
v_gene: TRBV6-6
CDR3aa: CASSKWGQDTYEQYF
CDR3nt: TGTGCCAGCAGTAAGTGGGGACAGGATACCTACGAGCAGTACTTC

j_gene: TRBJ1-6
abundance: -
d_gene: TRBD1
v_gene: TRBV6-5
CDR3aa: CASSRQGGGSPLHF
CDR3nt: TGTGCCAGCAGCCGACAGGGGGGAGGGTCACCCCTCCACTTT

j_gene: TRBJ2-5
abundance: -
d_gene: TRBD2
v_gene: TRBV11-2
CDR3aa: CASSLTGGPETQYF
CDR3nt: TGTGCCAGCAGCTTAACGGGAGGGCCGGAGACCCAGTACTTC

j_gene: TRBJ1-1
abundance: -
d_gene: -
v_gene: TRBV18
CDR3aa: CASSSSTGLNTEAFF
CDR3nt: TGTGCCAGCTCATCCTCTACAGGGTTAAACACTGAAGCTTTCTTT

j_gene: TRBJ2-4
abundance: -
d_gene: -
v_gene: TRBV2
CDR3aa: CASSEQGPTNSQYF
CDR3nt: TGTGCCAGCAGCGAACAGGGCCCCACAAACAGTCAGTACTTC

j_gene: TRBJ2-2
abundance: -
d_gene: -
v_gene: TRBV11-3
CDR3aa: CASSLMSGDNTGELFF
CDR3nt: TGTGCCAGCAGCTTAATGTCAGGGGACAACACCGGGGAGCTGTTTTTT

j_gene: TRBJ2-5
abundance: -
d_gene: -
v_gene: TRBV5-6
CDR3aa: CASSPRRAYPQETQYF
CDR3nt: TGTGCCAGCAGCCCGCGGAGGGCTTACCCCCAAGAGACCCAGTACTTC

j_gene: TRBJ1-2
abundance: -
d_gene: -
v_gene: TRBV5-5
CDR3aa: CAARGGYTF
CDR3nt: TGTGCCGCCCGGGGTGGCTACACCTTC

j_gene: TRBJ1-2
abundance: -
d_gene: -
v_gene: TRBV15
CDR3aa: CATSRDLLGYTF
CDR3nt: TGTGCCACCAGCAGAGATCTCTTAGGCTACACCTTC

j_gene: TRBJ1-1
abundance: -
d_gene: -
v_gene: TRBV28
CDR3aa: CASSLRAGAKGVNTEAFF
CDR3nt: TGTGCCAGCAGTTTAAGGGCAGGGGCCAAGGGGGTGAACACTGAAGCTTTCTTT

j_gene: TRBJ1-1
abundance: -
d_gene: TRBD1
v_gene: TRBV4-1
CDR3aa: CASSPNGVGQGGEAFF
CDR3nt: TGCGCCAGCAGCCCAAATGGGGTGGGACAGGGAGGTGAAGCTTTCTTT

j_gene: TRBJ2-6
abundance: -
d_gene: -
v_gene: TRBV28
CDR3aa: CASSRRFPRRGANVLTF
CDR3nt: TGTGCCAGCAGTAGGCGATTCCCTAGGAGAGGGGCCAACGTCCTGACTTTC

j_gene: TRBJ1-1
abundance: -
d_gene: TRBD1
v_gene: TRBV5-1
CDR3aa: CASSLSGGQGETFF
CDR3nt: TGCGCCAGCAGCTTATCCGGGGGACAGGGTGAAACTTTCTTT

j_gene: TRBJ2-2
abundance: once
d_gene: -
v_gene: TRBV13
CDR3aa: CASSHPGAGELFF
CDR3nt: TGTGCCAGCAGCCATCCCGGGGCCGGGGAGCTGTTTTTT

j_gene: TRBJ2-3
abundance: -
d_gene: -
v_gene: TRBV29-1
CDR3aa: CSVQGSSLFGTDTQYF
CDR3nt: TGCAGCGTTCAGGGGAGTAGTCTGTTTGGCACAGATACGCAGTATTTT

j_gene: TRBJ1-2
abundance: few
d_gene: -
v_gene: TRBV28
CDR3aa: CASSVSVERGYTF
CDR3nt: TGTGCCAGCAGCGTTTCGGTCGAGCGGGGCTACACCTTC

j_gene: TRBJ2-1
abundance: -
d_gene: TRBD2
v_gene: TRBV7-9
CDR3aa: CASSPTSGRMNEQFF
CDR3nt: TGTGCCAGCAGCCCAACTAGCGGGAGGATGAATGAGCAGTTCTTC